These T cell receptor beta chains were read from a single sample in a study of blood T cell repertoires in COVID-19. The repertoire was sequenced with immunoSEQ multiplex PCR; TCRdb's copy has only in-frame clones and lacks some. The sample shows tens of thousands of clones, 60% to 80% of them seen only once. The sequenced sample consisted of peripheral blood. These receptor sequences come from a human donor in a cohort sampled during active COVID-19. Each CDR3 is given with its conserved first and last residue. The D gene is left open where the match is weak.

J gene | V gene | D gene | CDR3 protein
TRBJ1-2 | TRBV19 | - | CAREGGSDYGYTF
TRBJ2-7 | TRBV7-2 | - | CASSSQAGHSYEQYF
TRBJ1-2 | TRBV19 | TRBD1 | CASSPTGGGYTF
TRBJ1-3 | TRBV7-2 | - | CASSPPGSSGNTIYF
TRBJ2-7 | TRBV18 | TRBD2 | CASSPESSGALEQYF
TRBJ1-2 | TRBV7-9 | - | CASSPGSNYGYTF
TRBJ2-7 | TRBV6-4 | - | CATRGQYF
TRBJ1-1 | TRBV5-6 | TRBD1 | CASSPPGQGALRGTEAFF
TRBJ2-1 | TRBV5-1 | TRBD1 | CASSEGQGPQFF
TRBJ2-3 | TRBV7-2 | - | CASIQGGARADTQYF
TRBJ2-5 | TRBV18 | TRBD2 | CASLQRGLRETQYF
TRBJ1-5 | TRBV30 | TRBD1 | CAWSVDRDQPQHF
TRBJ1-2 | TRBV3-1/TRBV3-2 | TRBD1 | CASSPQPGQGGGYTF
TRBJ2-1 | TRBV9 | TRBD2 | CASSTLAGAGEQFF
TRBJ2-2 | TRBV2 | - | CASSRGGRDTGELFF
TRBJ1-5 | TRBV18 | - | CASSRDTYQPQHF
TRBJ2-1 | TRBV27 | TRBD1 | CASSPRDRVSNEQFF
TRBJ2-3 | TRBV6-6 | TRBD1 | CASSYGTGVDTQYF
TRBJ2-1 | TRBV9 | TRBD2 | CASSLLGGGTSNEQFF
TRBJ1-2 | TRBV14 | - | CASSRQEVGYGYTF
TRBJ2-3 | TRBV7-2 | - | CASSSLRGAQYF
TRBJ2-3 | TRBV6-6 | TRBD2 | CASSPAGTSGTDTQYF
TRBJ2-3 | TRBV28 | - | CASSYSQGGFTDTQYF
TRBJ2-1 | TRBV7-6 | TRBD2 | CASSLKAGGGNEQFF
TRBJ2-7 | TRBV4-3 | - | CASSQVGSSYEQYF
TRBJ2-7 | TRBV5-5 | - | CASSSYGLPKHSYEQYF
TRBJ2-5 | TRBV3-1/TRBV3-2 | TRBD2 | CASSPLRRASGSRETQYF
TRBJ1-5 | TRBV5-4 | - | CASSFGEGSNQPQHF
TRBJ1-2 | TRBV2 | TRBD1 | CASRTGGIYGYTF
TRBJ1-5 | TRBV2 | - | CASSVGAYGNQPQHF
TRBJ2-2 | TRBV28 | TRBD2 | CASSPSGRGSTGELFF
TRBJ1-1 | TRBV5-1 | TRBD1 | CASDRTGMNTEAFF
TRBJ2-3 | TRBV7-9 | TRBD2 | CASSHGLAGGRDTQYF
TRBJ2-1 | TRBV5-6 | - | CASSLGLGSYNEQFF
TRBJ2-2 | TRBV7-6 | - | CASSPMTGTSSGELFF
TRBJ1-4 | TRBV30 | - | CAWAGGEKLFF
TRBJ2-3 | TRBV24-1 | TRBD2 | CATSDPSGLLAGTDTQYF
TRBJ2-4 | TRBV6-5 | TRBD1 | CASSPRDRGMNIQYF
TRBJ1-4 | TRBV24-1 | - | CATSQGLATNEKLFF